The 31 T cell receptor beta chains below all came from one sample that was sequenced in a study of blood T cell repertoires in COVID-19. Data came from immunoSEQ multiplex PCR; TCRdb stores just in-frame clones and leaves some out. This table holds approximately 100,000 clones, approximately 87% found once. The sequencing sample was made of peripheral blood. The source of these receptors is a woman between 55 and 75 years old with acute or convalescent COVID-19.

This chain uses TRBV5-1 with TRBJ2-2, with 9 bases lining up with TRBD2. V gave up 5 bases and J gave up 7 bases; unmatched junction bases: 9. The CDR3 consists of 15 residues. Germline CDR1 and CDR2: SGHRS and YFSETQ. The CDR3 DNA follows: TGCGCCAGCAGTGTGCCTAGCGGGACTGGCGGGGAGCTGTTTTTT. It is translated as CASSVPSGTGGELFF.

In its sample, this clone was seen a few times. The chain is built from TRBV30 and TRBJ1-4, with a tentative D call TRBD1 (6 bases). Germline V lookup: CDR1 GTSNPN, CDR2 SVGIG (reference sequence). CDR3 size: 15 residues. V lost 2 bases and J lost 3, with 13 bases in between. CDR3 amino acids: CAWSITGQPNEKLFF. CDR3 DNA: TGTGCCTGGAGTATCACAGGGCAGCCTAATGAAAAACTGTTTTTT.

Here the CDR3 reads CSVSRYAGATNTGELFF. In nucleotides, the CDR3 is TGCAGCGTTAGCCGGTACGCAGGGGCAACGAACACCGGGGAGCTGTTTTTT. This sequence joins TRBV29-1 and TRBJ2-2; TRBD1 might be the D (6 bases). In germline, CDR1 is SQVTM, CDR2 ANQGSEA. This CDR3 is 17 amino acids long. V was cut by 5 bases and J by 0 bases, with 19 bases left in between.

This clone was recorded only once. The chain joins TRBV6-4 to TRBJ2-1; 9 positions agree with TRBD1. The CDR3 extends over 14 amino acids. The V gene end was trimmed by 3 bases and the J gene end by 7 bases; junction bases not matched to a gene: 4. Looked up from germline, CDR1 is MRHNA and CDR2 is SNTAGT. CDR3 loop: CASSEQGARNEQFF. The CDR3 DNA is TGTGCCAGCAGTGAACAGGGGGCGCGAAATGAGCAGTTCTTC.

V gene TRBV29-1 combines with J gene TRBJ1-4, with a tentative D call TRBD1 (6 bases). This CDR3 region has 16 residues. The germline V gene encodes CDR1 SQVTM and CDR2 ANQGSEA. Trimming removed 4 bases at V and 8 bases at J, with 23 bases between. The CDR3 loop reads CSVVAQGASGSEKLFF. Written as DNA, the CDR3 is TGCAGCGTTGTAGCACAGGGAGCCAGCGGTAGCGAAAAACTGTTTTTT.

The genes are TRBV3-1 (or the pseudogene TRBV3-2) and TRBJ1-6; no clear D. Germline CDR1 is LGHDT and CDR2 is YNNKEL (reference sequence). The V gene lost 2 bases and the J gene lost 8 bases, with 13 bases spanning the gap. The CDR3 has 15 residues. The CDR3 bases are TGTGCCAGCAGCCAACCGGGGTACGGGGATTCACCCCTCCACTTT. The encoded protein is CASSQPGYGDSPLHF.

As to this clone: Other DNA sequences in the sample encode the same CDR3. V usage is TRBV29-1 and J usage is TRBJ1-5; D is unresolved. Trimming left V 4 bases short and J 0 bases short, with 4 bases between. Germline V CDR1 and CDR2: SQVTM, ANQGSEA. The CDR3 has 12 residues. The CDR3 protein is CSVGGSNQPQHF. DNA for the CDR3: TGCAGCGTTGGAGGTAGCAATCAGCCCCAGCATTTT. Full variable domain (outside the CDR3, taken from reference TRBV29-1 and TRBJ1-5): SAVISQKPSRDICQRGTSLTIQCQVDSQVTMMFWYRQQPGQSLTLIATANQGSEATYESGFVIDKFPISRPNLTFSTLTVSNMSPEDSSIYLCSVGGSNQPQHFGDGTRLSIL.

This clone was picked up a small number of times. The rearrangement joins TRBV7-9 to TRBJ1-4, with D possibly matching TRBD1 (6 bases). CDR1 SEHNR and CDR2 FQNEAQ come from the germline V gene (reference sequence). The CDR3 is 12 residues long. Trimming took off 5 bases at V and 8 bases at J, with 9 bases between the two ends. In nucleotides, the CDR3 is TGTGCCAGCAGCGGGACACGGGAAAAACTGTTTTTT. Residues: CASSGTREKLFF.

The rearrangement joins TRBV15 to TRBJ1-3; 7 positions agree with TRBD1. Germline trimming cut 0 bases from V and 2 bases from J; bases unmatched to any gene: 4. The germline V gene encodes CDR1 LNHNV and CDR2 YYDKDF (reference sequence). The CDR3 runs to 16 residues. CDR3 in DNA: TGTGCCACCAGCAGAGACCGACAGGGAACTGGAAACACCATATATTTT. This gives the protein CATSRDRQGTGNTIYF. Together with reference TRBV15 and TRBJ1-3, the CDR3 gives the full variable domain: DAMVIQNPRYQVTQFGKPVTLSCSQTLNHNVMYWYQQKSSQAPKLLFHYYDKDFNNEADTPDNFQSRRPNTSFCFLDIRSPGLGDTAMYLCATSRDRQGTGNTIYFGEGSWLTVV.

V is TRBV5-8 and J is TRBJ1-1; D possibly corresponds to TRBD1 (5 bases). The V end lost 3 bases, the J end lost 10 bases, and 16 bases lay between the germline ends. The CDR3 is made up of 13 amino acids. Germline CDR1 and CDR2: SGHTS and YDEGEE. The CDR3 DNA sequence: TGTGCCAGCAGCTATAGCGGGGGTGGCGCAGCTTTCTTT. It is translated as CASSYSGGGAAFF.

The chain joins TRBV6-5 to TRBJ2-1, with 8 bases identical to TRBD1. Germline values: CDR1 MNHEY, CDR2 SVGAGI. The CDR3 covers 14 residues. Trimming cost V 1 base and J 8 bases; bases outside gene matches: 4. CDR3 region: CASSYFGQGDEQFF. The DNA of the CDR3 is TGTGCCAGCAGTTACTTTGGACAGGGTGATGAGCAGTTCTTC.

The V call is TRBV2, the J call TRBJ1-6; 8 nucleotides agree with TRBD1. J gave up 9 bases and V 6 bases, and 10 bases lay outside the gene matches. Germline-derived CDR1 and CDR2 are SNHLY and FYNNEI. The CDR3 runs 15 residues. CDR3 nucleotides: TGTGCCAGCAGGGCAGGGGGCGCTTTCGCTTCACCCCTCCACTTT. It yields the protein CASRAGGAFASPLHF.

CDR3 loop: CASSPDRGVAYEQYF. The DNA for the CDR3 is TGTGCCAGCAGTCCAGACAGGGGGGTTGCCTACGAGCAGTACTTC. The chain carries TRBV27 and TRBJ2-7; 9 bases are a match to TRBD1. This CDR3 comprises 15 residues. Trimming cost V 5 bases and J 2 bases; bases outside gene matches: 7. Germline loops: CDR1 MNHEY, CDR2 SMNVEV (reference sequence).

The gene calls are TRBV7-6 and TRBJ1-5, with TRBD1 matching over 7 bases. Trimming cost V 5 bases and J 4 bases; bases outside gene matches: 5. Germline V gene data show CDR1 as SGHVS and CDR2 as FNYEAQ. CDR3 length equals 14 residues. CDR3 sequence: CASSPGQANQPQHF. In DNA, the CDR3 is TGTGCCAGCAGCCCAGGACAGGCTAATCAGCCCCAGCATTTT. The complete variable domain, with remaining parts taken from reference TRBV7-6 and TRBJ1-5, reads GAGVSQSPRYKVTKRGQDVALRCDPISGHVSLYWYRQALGQGPEFLTYFNYEAQQDKSGLPNDRFSAERPEGSISTLTIQRTEQRDSAMYRCASSPGQANQPQHFGDGTRLSIL.

The gene calls are TRBV18 and TRBJ1-5; tentative D call: TRBD1 (5 bases). CDR1 and CDR2 from the germline V gene are KGHSH and LQKENI. This CDR3 spans 15 amino acids. The V end was cut by 3 bases, the J end by 6 bases, with 15 bases between. In DNA, the CDR3 is TGTGCCAGCTCACCGGGGCAGCCGAGTGCTCAGCCCCAGCATTTT. Protein sequence: CASSPGQPSAQPQHF.

The J gene is TRBJ2-4, the V gene TRBV21-1; the listed D gene, TRBD2, was not tested against the DNA. TRBV21-1 is shown as a pseudogene. The CDR3 length is 11 residues. The chain's CDR3 is CASSKLAKQYF. CDR3 coding DNA: TGTGCCAGCAGCAAACTCGCTAAGCAGTACTTC.

V is TRBV9 and J is TRBJ2-1, with D perhaps TRBD2 (7 bases). Germline CDR1 SGDLS, CDR2 YYNGEE. Deletions cut 4 bases from V and 4 bases from J, with 18 bases between. The CDR3 runs 16 residues. The CDR3 loop reads CASSSGVASGYNEQFF. CDR3 sequence (DNA): TGTGCCAGCAGCTCAGGGGTGGCTAGCGGTTACAATGAGCAGTTCTTC.

The chain carries TRBV5-4 and TRBJ1-2, with TRBD1 matching 8 bases. CDR1 SGHNT and CDR2 YYREEE come from the germline V gene (reference sequence). The CDR3 covers 16 residues. V lost 4 bases, J lost 8 bases, and 16 bases stayed unmatched. The CDR3 region is CASSDVGQGVQSGYTF. The CDR3 region has the DNA TGTGCCAGCAGCGACGTCGGACAGGGCGTACAATCGGGCTACACCTTC.

The chain recombines TRBV24-1 with TRBJ1-5; D remains unclear. V lost 1 base to trimming and J lost 7 bases, with 4 bases between them. Germline CDR1 reads KGHDR; CDR2 reads SFDVKD. The CDR3 length is 12 residues. The CDR3, as DNA: TGTGCCACCAGTGATTTCGGGCAGCCCCAGCATTTT. It is translated as CATSDFGQPQHF.

The rearrangement joins TRBV18 to TRBJ1-1; D unclear. The germline V gene has CDR1 KGHSH and CDR2 LQKENI. The CDR3 extends over 17 amino acids. Trimming took 6 bases from V and 0 from J, leaving 20 bases between them. CDR3 residues: CASSIGKGALMNTEAFF. The CDR3 DNA sequence: TGTGCCAGCTCTATCGGGAAAGGAGCCCTTATGAACACTGAAGCTTTCTTT.

The chain employs TRBV2 and TRBJ1-1, with TRBD1 matching over 8 bases. CDR3 length equals 13 residues. CDR1 is SNHLY, CDR2 FYNNEI, per germline. J was trimmed by 1 base and V by 6 bases; bases with no gene match: 1. CDR3 protein: CASRGQANTEAFF. Written as DNA, the CDR3 is TGTGCCAGCAGGGGACAGGCGAACACTGAAGCTTTCTTT.

This clone has only one observation. The chain joins TRBV2 to TRBJ1-5, with D possibly matching TRBD1 (5 bases). Germline CDR1 SNHLY, CDR2 FYNNEI. V was trimmed by 3 bases and J by 3 bases, leaving 12 bases between them. This CDR3 region has 15 residues. CDR3 nucleotide sequence: TGTGCCAGCAGTGACCGCCAGGGCAACAATCAGCCCCAGCATTTT. This gives the protein CASSDRQGNNQPQHF.

The chain has TRBV19 and TRBJ2-1; maybe TRBD1 (6 bases). There are 16 residues in the CDR3. Trimming left V 6 bases short and J 0 bases short, with 15 bases between. Germline V gene lookup returns CDR1 LNHDA and CDR2 SQIVND (reference sequence). The CDR3 protein is CASRGAGASSYNEQFF. The CDR3 DNA reads TGTGCCAGTAGAGGGGCAGGGGCAAGCTCCTACAATGAGCAGTTCTTC.

The genes are TRBV11-3 and TRBJ2-2, with 9 nucleotides matching TRBD1. CDR3 length: 15 residues. J gave up 7 bases and V 5 bases, and 8 bases lay outside the gene matches. Germline loops: CDR1 SGHNT, CDR2 YENEEA. Here the CDR3 DNA reads TGTGCCAGCAGCCCACGGACAGGGGCTGTCGGGGAGCTGTTTTTT. As protein: CASSPRTGAVGELFF.

V and J are TRBV6-5 and TRBJ1-6; D remains unclear. Germline V lookup: CDR1 MNHEY, CDR2 SVGAGI. Trimming removed 0 bases from V and 4 bases from J, with 7 bases in between. The CDR3 is 15 residues long. CDR3 DNA sequence: TGTGCCAGCAGTTACTCGATTAGTTATAATTCACCCCTCCACTTT. It specifies CASSYSISYNSPLHF.

This clone has only a few counts. The rearrangement uses TRBV9 and TRBJ1-3; possibly TRBD1 for D (6 bases). Between the trimmed V and J ends, which lost 0 bases and 4 bases, there was a span of 8 bases. This CDR3 comprises 14 residues. CDR1 and CDR2 from the germline V gene are SGDLS and YYNGEE. Here the CDR3 DNA reads TGTGCCAGCAGCGTAGCAGGGGACGGAAACACCATATATTTT. Its protein product is CASSVAGDGNTIYF.

This clone was found a few times. Germline and junction disagree at one end, which may indicate a read error. The V and J genes are TRBV3-1 (or the pseudogene TRBV3-2) and TRBJ2-7, with 7 bases aligning to TRBD1. The length of the CDR3 is 13 residues. Germline V CDR1 and CDR2: LGHDT, YNNKEL (reference sequence). CDR3 coding DNA: TGTGCCAGCAGCCAAGGGGAGAACAGGGGCGAATCCTTC. Its translation: CASSQGENRGESF.

This clone was counted a single time. The V call is TRBV11-2, the J call TRBJ2-1; D is uncertain. The ends were cut back, 2 bases at V and 4 bases at J, with 6 bases in the middle. This CDR3 comprises 13 residues. Germline CDR1 reads SGHAT; CDR2 reads FQNNGV. The DNA of the CDR3 is TGTGCCAGCAGCTTATCTCCGTACAATGAGCAGTTCTTC. Translating gives CASSLSPYNEQFF.

This chain joins TRBV30 and TRBJ1-2; D ambiguous. This CDR3 contains 13 residues. Between the trimmed V and J ends, which lost 3 bases and 4 bases, there was a span of 12 bases. Germline lookup yields CDR1 GTSNPN and CDR2 SVGIG (reference sequence). The CDR3 here is CAWRAGILYGYTF. CDR3 DNA sequence: TGTGCCTGGAGGGCCGGGATCCTCTATGGCTACACCTTC.

The rearrangement uses TRBV28 and TRBJ2-3; 8 positions match TRBD2. Germline V lookup: CDR1 MDHEN, CDR2 SYDVKM. The CDR3 extends over 17 amino acids. The ends lost 7 bases at V and 5 bases at J; junction bases unmatched: 17. The CDR3, as DNA: TGTGCCAGCACCTACCCCCGCTCGGGGGGGGGAGGAGATACGCAGTATTTT. This encodes CASTYPRSGGGGDTQYF.

In this sample, this clone turned up a few times. The V call is TRBV29-1, the J call TRBJ1-1; TRBD1 is a possible D gene (5 bases). Deletions cut 2 bases from V and 4 bases from J, with 11 bases between. The CDR3 contains 13 residues. CDR1 and CDR2 (germline): SQVTM, ANQGSEA. The CDR3 loop is CSVEQGMGTEAFF. DNA for the CDR3: TGCAGCGTTGAACAGGGCATGGGCACTGAAGCTTTCTTT.